This TCR beta chain is from a study of T cells after yellow fever vaccination. Overall study: Any fraction with a low cell number was prepared using SMART-Seq v4 Ultra Low Input. Overall study results and limits: Within FACS-sorted repertoires, abundant clonotypes contaminating from the bulk population could be present.

TCR cDNA, made by 5'RACE template switching, carried an added universal primer site and UMIs. TCRdb analysed the 5' RACE reads with MiXCR anew, one entry per CDR3 protein. The sample includes some 500,000 distinct CDR3 sequences, roughly 12% of them seen just once. CDR1 and CDR2 (germline): SNHLY, FYNNEI. The CDR3 covers 14 residues. V was cut by 6 bases and J by 6 bases, with 15 bases left in between. This clonotype was counted between two and nine times. What it binds is not known. This sample comprised PBMCs, obtained on the day of the yellow fever booster vaccination. The source is a man aged 25 to 40 who received the YFV17D yellow fever vaccine. The V and J genes are TRBV2 and TRBJ2-1; D unclear. Written as DNA, the CDR3 is TGTGCCAGCAGAGACAACTGGTCGATCAATGAGCAGTTCTTC. Its protein is CASRDNWSINEQFF.